This T cell receptor (beta chain) was sequenced for a study of cytomegalovirus exposure and HLA in healthy donors. About the study: Inside one of the first data releases sat tens of millions of unique TCRs taken from HLA-typed donors.

The PCR ran on 60 Vbeta and 13 Jbeta primers. The assay was immunoSEQ multiplex PCR, and TCRdb's table has in-frame clones only and misses some. This table has under 200,000 clones, about 80% appearing once. Looked up from germline, CDR1 is MGHRA and CDR2 is YSYEKL. The CDR3 consists of 16 residues. The V gene lost 0 bases and the J gene lost 7 bases, with 19 bases spanning the gap. The rearrangement links TRBV4-1 to TRBJ2-7; D is perhaps TRBD2 (6 bases). The origin of this receptor is a man between 45 and 60 years old in good health and CMV-seropositive. Sequencing input: PBMCs. The CDR3 loop reads CASSQERGTAYGEQYF. In DNA, the CDR3 is TGCGCCAGCAGCCAAGAACGGGGGACCGCCTATGGAGAGCAGTACTTC.